This is a list of T cell receptor beta chains from one sample in a study of blood T cell repertoires in COVID-19. Generated by immunoSEQ multiplex PCR, the TCRdb table keeps only in-frame clones and is missing some. This sample yields 250,000 to 300,000 clones, of which 80% to 90% are seen a single time; 1.5% belongs to the top ten. The material sequenced was peripheral blood. The origin of the receptors is a woman aged 40 to 50 who had recovered from COVID-19. CDR3s include the opening cysteine and the closing phenylalanine or tryptophan. D genes are given only for firm matches. Clone size appears in some rows only: once, few, many, or a class for an expanded clone.

d_gene: TRBD2
j_gene: TRBJ2-2
abundance: NA
v_gene: TRBV19
CDR3aa: CASKTSGGAGGELFF
CDR3nt: TGTGCCAGTAAAACTAGCGGGGGGGCCGGCGGGGAGCTGTTTTTT

d_gene: NA
j_gene: TRBJ1-1
abundance: NA
v_gene: TRBV7-3
CDR3aa: CASSSGSTEAFF
CDR3nt: TGTGCCAGCAGCTCGGGGAGTACTGAAGCTTTCTTT

d_gene: TRBD1
j_gene: TRBJ1-5
abundance: NA
v_gene: TRBV9
CDR3aa: CASGTGDFGQPQHF
CDR3nt: TGTGCCAGCGGGACAGGGGATTTCGGACAGCCCCAGCATTTT

d_gene: NA
j_gene: TRBJ2-7
abundance: NA
v_gene: TRBV6-6
CDR3aa: CASSPRGYEQYF
CDR3nt: TGTGCCAGCAGCCCCAGGGGTTACGAGCAGTACTTC

d_gene: TRBD2
j_gene: TRBJ2-5
abundance: NA
v_gene: TRBV6-2/TRBV6-3
CDR3aa: CASSYVAGETQYF
CDR3nt: TGTGCCAGCAGTTACGTAGCGGGAGAGACCCAGTACTTC

d_gene: NA
j_gene: TRBJ2-1
abundance: NA
v_gene: TRBV6-1
CDR3aa: CASSEAGSGNEQFF
CDR3nt: TGTGCCAGCAGTGAGGCAGGGTCAGGCAATGAGCAGTTCTTC

d_gene: TRBD1
j_gene: TRBJ2-1
abundance: NA
v_gene: TRBV12-5
CDR3aa: CASGLDLAGTGHNEQFF
CDR3nt: TGTGCTAGTGGTTTGGACCTCGCCGGGACAGGCCACAATGAGCAGTTCTTC

d_gene: TRBD1
j_gene: TRBJ2-1
abundance: once
v_gene: TRBV4-1
CDR3aa: CASSPGQYNEQFF
CDR3nt: TGCGCCAGCAGCCCGGGACAGTACAATGAGCAGTTCTTC

d_gene: NA
j_gene: TRBJ1-3
abundance: NA
v_gene: TRBV6-5
CDR3aa: CASSSPYQLSGNTIYF
CDR3nt: TGTGCCAGCAGTTCCCCGTATCAACTTTCTGGAAACACCATATATTTT

d_gene: NA
j_gene: TRBJ1-1
abundance: once
v_gene: TRBV27
CDR3aa: CASSSPWGGAFF
CDR3nt: TGTGCCAGCAGTTCTCCTTGGGGGGGAGCTTTCTTT

d_gene: NA
j_gene: TRBJ2-5
abundance: NA
v_gene: TRBV7-3
CDR3aa: CASSFAAKETQYF
CDR3nt: TGTGCCAGCAGCTTTGCGGCGAAAGAGACCCAGTACTTC

d_gene: NA
j_gene: TRBJ2-5
abundance: once
v_gene: TRBV7-8
CDR3aa: CASSLGAIQETQYF
CDR3nt: TGTGCCAGCAGCTTAGGGGCTATCCAAGAGACCCAGTACTTC

d_gene: TRBD1
j_gene: TRBJ1-4
abundance: NA
v_gene: TRBV10-3
CDR3aa: CAIKTGGGLAYEKLFF
CDR3nt: TGTGCCATCAAGACAGGGGGCGGGTTGGCTTATGAAAAACTGTTTTTT

d_gene: TRBD1
j_gene: TRBJ2-7
abundance: NA
v_gene: TRBV6-2/TRBV6-3
CDR3aa: CASSYSWTGSYEQYF
CDR3nt: TGTGCCAGCAGTTACTCGTGGACAGGGTCCTACGAGCAGTACTTC

d_gene: TRBD2
j_gene: TRBJ2-5
abundance: NA
v_gene: TRBV9
CDR3aa: CASSGGVTVAGWETQYF
CDR3nt: TGTGCCAGCAGCGGAGGGGTAACCGTAGCGGGGTGGGAGACCCAGTACTTC

d_gene: NA
j_gene: TRBJ2-3
abundance: NA
v_gene: TRBV9
CDR3aa: CASSVDLRGTDTQYF
CDR3nt: TGTGCCAGCAGCGTAGATCTTCGGGGGACAGATACGCAGTATTTT

d_gene: TRBD1
j_gene: TRBJ2-7
abundance: NA
v_gene: TRBV4-1
CDR3aa: CASSQKGQGSSSYEQYF
CDR3nt: TGCGCCAGCAGCCAGAAAGGACAGGGATCCAGCTCCTACGAGCAGTACTTC

d_gene: TRBD1
j_gene: TRBJ1-4
abundance: once
v_gene: TRBV7-9
CDR3aa: CASSSQGALEKLFF
CDR3nt: TGTGCCAGCAGCTCCCAGGGGGCCCTTGAAAAACTGTTTTTT

d_gene: TRBD2
j_gene: TRBJ2-3
abundance: NA
v_gene: TRBV24-1
CDR3aa: CATSDGGRIVDTQYF
CDR3nt: TGTGCCACCAGCGACGGGGGGAGAATAGTAGATACGCAGTATTTT

d_gene: TRBD2
j_gene: TRBJ2-1
abundance: NA
v_gene: TRBV2
CDR3aa: CASSPVGTSGGRNNEQFF
CDR3nt: TGTGCCAGCAGTCCGGTAGGGACTAGCGGGGGTAGGAACAATGAGCAGTTCTTC

d_gene: NA
j_gene: TRBJ2-3
abundance: NA
v_gene: TRBV7-8
CDR3aa: CASSLSADTQYF
CDR3nt: TGTGCCAGCAGCTTATCAGCGGATACGCAGTATTTT

d_gene: NA
j_gene: TRBJ1-2
abundance: NA
v_gene: TRBV7-9
CDR3aa: CASSLKGLLYGYTF
CDR3nt: TGTGCCAGCAGCTTAAAAGGACTGCTCTATGGCTACACCTTC

d_gene: TRBD1
j_gene: TRBJ1-2
abundance: NA
v_gene: TRBV29-1
CDR3aa: CSVPGQAHGYTF
CDR3nt: TGCAGCGTCCCCGGACAGGCGCATGGCTACACCTTC

d_gene: NA
j_gene: TRBJ2-1
abundance: NA
v_gene: TRBV13
CDR3aa: CASSYLRGSSYNEQFF
CDR3nt: TGTGCCAGCAGCTACCTTAGGGGGAGCTCCTACAATGAGCAGTTCTTC

d_gene: NA
j_gene: TRBJ2-5
abundance: NA
v_gene: TRBV9
CDR3aa: CASSARARETQYF
CDR3nt: TGTGCCAGCAGCGCTAGAGCACGGGAGACCCAGTACTTC

d_gene: NA
j_gene: TRBJ2-5
abundance: NA
v_gene: TRBV6-6
CDR3aa: CASSYRQVETQYF
CDR3nt: TGTGCCAGCAGTTATCGACAGGTAGAGACCCAGTACTTC

d_gene: TRBD1
j_gene: TRBJ2-2
abundance: few
v_gene: TRBV5-6
CDR3aa: CASSPGTGGELFF
CDR3nt: TGTGCCAGCAGCCCCGGGACAGGCGGGGAGCTGTTTTTT

d_gene: NA
j_gene: TRBJ1-3
abundance: NA
v_gene: TRBV6-6
CDR3aa: CASSPFQGIEAGNTIYF
CDR3nt: TGTGCCAGCAGTCCCTTCCAGGGGATAGAGGCTGGAAACACCATATATTTT

d_gene: NA
j_gene: TRBJ2-5
abundance: NA
v_gene: TRBV20-1
CDR3aa: CSAGERETQYF
CDR3nt: TGCAGTGCCGGGGAGAGGGAGACCCAGTACTTC

d_gene: NA
j_gene: TRBJ1-1
abundance: NA
v_gene: TRBV2
CDR3aa: CASSEAFLREGAEAFF
CDR3nt: TGTGCCAGCAGTGAAGCCTTTTTGAGGGAGGGGGCTGAAGCTTTCTTT

d_gene: NA
j_gene: TRBJ2-5
abundance: NA
v_gene: TRBV6-5
CDR3aa: CASSSPGTTQETQYF
CDR3nt: TGTGCCAGCAGTTCGCCCGGGACAACCCAAGAGACCCAGTACTTC

d_gene: TRBD1
j_gene: TRBJ1-2
abundance: NA
v_gene: TRBV30
CDR3aa: CAQNRGLGYGYTF
CDR3nt: TGTGCCCAAAACAGGGGTTTGGGCTATGGCTACACCTTC